The T cell receptor beta chain under discussion was sequenced for a study of T-cell reconstitution after alpha-beta-depleted transplantation in children. As concerns this clonotype: Its antigen is unidentified.

It was with unique molecular identifiers that the TCRbeta library was prepared. In TCRdb, the PCR reads were re-called with MiXCR into one record per CDR3 protein. The profile shows about a million distinct CDR3 sequences, around 30% of them singletons. Per the germline V gene, CDR1 is KGHDR and CDR2 is SFDVKD. The CDR3 covers 14 residues. J gave up 7 bases and V 5 bases, and 7 bases lay outside the gene matches. Findings and caveats of the study: At around two months after transplant, the alpha-beta T cells were reportedly derived from several hundred expanded clones that came from non-depleted graft cells. There were some patients whose high TCRbeta diversity at day 60 came from surviving recipient T cells and thymic progenitors.

The sequenced sample was PBMCs, mostly from graft donor cells, obtained 360 days after TCRalphabeta/CD19-depleted stem cell transplant. The chain has TRBV24-1 and TRBJ2-1; TRBD1 agrees at 7 bases. This clonotype originated in a boy in the first two years of life who had a stem cell transplant for SCID, so the T cells may come from the graft donor. The CDR3 spells CATSVADRINEQFF. Written as DNA, the CDR3 is TGTGCCACCAGTGTTGCGGACAGGATTAATGAGCAGTTCTTC.